This T cell receptor beta chain was captured in a study of beta chain features in type 1 diabetes (dated by TCRdb to 2017 to 2018). General notes on the study: No differences in mean age, gender distribution, total cell number or subset yield were found between patients and healthy donors. Across all samples, approximately 98,000,000 sorted cells were examined, and cell number per subset correlated strongly with RNA yield. The study compared TCRB repertoires of sorted circulating CD4+ T cell subsets between recently diagnosed type 1 diabetes patients and matched healthy donors. Whereas all 30 or so donors provided naive and central memory subsets, regulatory and stem cell-like memory subsets were isolated from just 8 patients and roughly 8 healthy donors. What the research found in general, with its limitations: Shorter templates might have been favored by PCR, but patient and control samples were amplified and corrected together, so both groups would have been affected equally by any skew. At VDJ recombination sites, type 1 diabetes patients had fewer insertions and more deleted nucleotides, which implies abnormalities in thymic rearrangement. A moderate but significant shortening of TCRB CDR3 length was observed in type 1 diabetes patients in all four CD4+ subsets. Naive, central memory and regulatory TCRB repertoires appeared to be more similar among patients than among healthy donors. Because the HLA sub-analyses included only small numbers of individuals, any influence of HLA type on TCRB rearrangement was left unresolved. Because cDNA rather than genomic DNA was sequenced, highly expressing activated cells could have been over-represented, although no difference in activation and CD3 levels was found between groups.

The entire amount of isolated RNA was reverse transcribed using the High Capacity cDNA Reverse Transcription Kit, so the sequenced TCRB transcripts were expressed ones. Stem cell-like memory T cell samples underwent survey-depth immunoSEQ sequencing, averaging approximately 920,000 total reads per sample. Sorted cells were lysed in RLT buffer, and RNA was extracted using DNase-treated RNeasy Micro or Mini kits according to cell number. Each cell subset was processed separately to prevent cross-contamination, with patient and healthy donor samples processed together. Using the immunoSEQ multiplex PCR, TCRB sequences were amplified from cDNA into 87-bp fragments spanning the CDR3 region. The amplicons were sequenced using the Illumina HiSeq platform. The paper's processing steps were these. PCR bias was corrected computationally using synthetic template baselines, and reads within Hamming distance 2 were collapsed, with unmergeable singletons discarded. Reads were aligned against IMGT to assign V, D and J genes, CDR3 length and insertions or deletions at six rearrangement sites. Clonotype counts were normalized to sorted cell number within each subset before computing true diversity and Gini coefficients with the tcR R package. The overlap coefficient, calculated on TCRB nucleotide sequences, was used to measure repertoire sharing. Drawn from immuneACCESS, this table holds only the in-frame rearrangements with V and J called that TCRdb kept. Clones are partly lost; checked studies trace under half to an unresolved V gene and leave the rest unexplained. V and J calls and clone size are given by that table; D and trimming were obtained from the DNA. This sample comprises approximately 120,000 clones, about 40% of them detected only once. The top ten clonotypes cover roughly 0.064% of the sample.

For this clone: This receptor's antigen is unknown. The input lacks base qualities; no much larger clone sits a single base away.

CDR1 SGHTA and CDR2 FQGTGA were looked up in the germline V gene. Including the terminal cysteine and phenylalanine, the CDR3 comprises 15 residues. Only the CDR3 region is kept as DNA, spanning 45 bases read in frame from base 1. V trim: 5 bases; J trim: 7 bases; unmatched bases: 8. Each donor gave one peripheral blood draw, around 0.12 L on average, collected into heparinised tubes. Naive, central memory, regulatory and stem cell-like memory CD4+ T cells were sorted on a BD FACSAria II using a panel including CD45RO, CCR7, CD25, CD127, CD95 and CD27. A purity above 98% was achieved for all sorted populations. PBMCs were isolated immediately by Lymphoprep density gradient centrifugation and stained directly without culture. So that batch effects would be minimized, each experiment stained and sorted samples in pairs, pairing one healthy donor with one patient.

The sample taken for sequencing was stem cell memory CD4+ T cells from blood. This specimen's cell subset or site label, per the study, means: stem cell-like memory CD4+ T cells. This chain joins TRBV7-3 to TRBJ2-7, with 13 bases aligning to TRBD2. This clonotype originated in a woman under 30 in good health. The nucleotide sequence reads as follows: TGTGCCAGCAGCCACCAACTAGCGGGAGGGACTGAGCAGTACTTC. Its protein reads: CASSHQLAGGTEQYF. When the CDR3 is completed using the reference TRBV7-3 and TRBJ2-7 genes on either side, the full variable domain is GAGVSQTPSNKVTEKGKYVELRCDPISGHTALYWYRQSLGQGPEFLIYFQGTGAADDSGLPNDRFFAVRPEGSVSTLKIQRTERGDSAVYLCASSHQLAGGTEQYFGPGTRLTVT.